This record concerns one T cell receptor beta chain sequence. The antigen is unknown. V lost 4 bases to trimming and J lost 1 base; unmatched junction nucleotides: 10. CDR3 length: 16 residues. Germline V gives CDR1 SGHKS, CDR2 YYEKEE (reference sequence). This entry belongs to a study of cytomegalovirus exposure and HLA in healthy donors. Findings and caveats of the study: The dataset shows that most TCR sequences were rare, while some public TCRs occurred in many donors. TCR beta chains numbering 164 were designated cytomegalovirus-associated. Specificity for CMV antigens was confirmed in vitro for a few of the CMV-associated chains. Reported results showed that the classifier diagnosed cytomegalovirus status with high specificity and sensitivity.

Using immunoSEQ multiplex PCR, the repertoire was profiled, and TCRdb retains in-frame clones only, with some absent. The data hold around 150,000 clones, with 96% observed a single time. The chain employs TRBV5-5 and TRBJ2-7, with TRBD1 matching 8 bases. Sequencing was performed on PBMCs. This TCR came from a woman in her late teens or twenties in good health and CMV-seronegative. The CDR3 DNA reads as TGTGCCAGCAGCCAAACCTCCAGGGGGCTATCCTACGAGCAGTACTTC. This encodes CASSQTSRGLSYEQYF.